This is a list of T cell receptor beta chains from one sample in a study of cytomegalovirus exposure and HLA in healthy donors. Profiled with immunoSEQ multiplex PCR; TCRdb holds only in-frame clones, not every one. The sample consists of some 200,000 clones, about 79% of them appearing once. Source material: PBMCs. The receptors derive from a woman aged 50 to 60 in good health and CMV-seronegative. CDR3s include the opening cysteine and the closing phenylalanine or tryptophan. Fields, in order: clone size, D gene, V gene, CDR3 length, J gene, CDR3 DNA, CDR3 protein. A D gene is named only where the DNA matches it firmly. Size is omitted from some rows. Given values are once, few, many or a class for expanded clones.

once	.	TRBV6-5	15	TRBJ2-2	TGTGCCAGCAGATCCCCCAGGGTTGGCACCGGGGAGCTGTTTTTT	CASRSPRVGTGELFF
.	.	TRBV13	14	TRBJ2-7	TGTGCCAGCAGCAACTCCCAGGGGACCCACGAGCAGTACTTC	CASSNSQGTHEQYF
.	TRBD1	TRBV28	13	TRBJ1-1	TGTGCCAGCAGTTTACTACAGGGGACGGAGGCTTTCTTT	CASSLLQGTEAFF
.	.	TRBV28	12	TRBJ1-1	TGTGCCAGTATCTCCGGACAACGTGAAGCTTTCTTT	CASISGQREAFF
.	.	TRBV27	20	TRBJ2-7	TGTGCCAGCAGTTTAATTCGCAGTGGGCGAGGGACAACTAGATCGTACGAGCAGTACTTC	CASSLIRSGRGTTRSYEQYF
few	TRBD1	TRBV7-2	17	TRBJ2-7	TGTGCCAGCAGATCTAGTACTCTAGTGCAGGGGGCCTACGAGCAGTACTTC	CASRSSTLVQGAYEQYF
.	TRBD1	TRBV5-1	14	TRBJ1-2	TGCGCCAGCAGCTTGTACAGGGGTGGCTATGGCTACACCTTC	CASSLYRGGYGYTF
.	.	TRBV5-8	15	TRBJ1-1	TGTGCCAGCAGCTTGGGTGTCAGAATGAACACTGAAGCTTTCTTT	CASSLGVRMNTEAFF
.	TRBD1	TRBV29-1	13	TRBJ2-7	TGCAGCGTTGAAGCTCAGGGGGCCTACGAGCAGTACTTC	CSVEAQGAYEQYF
.	TRBD2	TRBV5-1	17	TRBJ2-2	TGCGCCAGCAGCCCAACGGCTAGCGGGCGGAACACCGGGGAGCTGTTTTTT	CASSPTASGRNTGELFF